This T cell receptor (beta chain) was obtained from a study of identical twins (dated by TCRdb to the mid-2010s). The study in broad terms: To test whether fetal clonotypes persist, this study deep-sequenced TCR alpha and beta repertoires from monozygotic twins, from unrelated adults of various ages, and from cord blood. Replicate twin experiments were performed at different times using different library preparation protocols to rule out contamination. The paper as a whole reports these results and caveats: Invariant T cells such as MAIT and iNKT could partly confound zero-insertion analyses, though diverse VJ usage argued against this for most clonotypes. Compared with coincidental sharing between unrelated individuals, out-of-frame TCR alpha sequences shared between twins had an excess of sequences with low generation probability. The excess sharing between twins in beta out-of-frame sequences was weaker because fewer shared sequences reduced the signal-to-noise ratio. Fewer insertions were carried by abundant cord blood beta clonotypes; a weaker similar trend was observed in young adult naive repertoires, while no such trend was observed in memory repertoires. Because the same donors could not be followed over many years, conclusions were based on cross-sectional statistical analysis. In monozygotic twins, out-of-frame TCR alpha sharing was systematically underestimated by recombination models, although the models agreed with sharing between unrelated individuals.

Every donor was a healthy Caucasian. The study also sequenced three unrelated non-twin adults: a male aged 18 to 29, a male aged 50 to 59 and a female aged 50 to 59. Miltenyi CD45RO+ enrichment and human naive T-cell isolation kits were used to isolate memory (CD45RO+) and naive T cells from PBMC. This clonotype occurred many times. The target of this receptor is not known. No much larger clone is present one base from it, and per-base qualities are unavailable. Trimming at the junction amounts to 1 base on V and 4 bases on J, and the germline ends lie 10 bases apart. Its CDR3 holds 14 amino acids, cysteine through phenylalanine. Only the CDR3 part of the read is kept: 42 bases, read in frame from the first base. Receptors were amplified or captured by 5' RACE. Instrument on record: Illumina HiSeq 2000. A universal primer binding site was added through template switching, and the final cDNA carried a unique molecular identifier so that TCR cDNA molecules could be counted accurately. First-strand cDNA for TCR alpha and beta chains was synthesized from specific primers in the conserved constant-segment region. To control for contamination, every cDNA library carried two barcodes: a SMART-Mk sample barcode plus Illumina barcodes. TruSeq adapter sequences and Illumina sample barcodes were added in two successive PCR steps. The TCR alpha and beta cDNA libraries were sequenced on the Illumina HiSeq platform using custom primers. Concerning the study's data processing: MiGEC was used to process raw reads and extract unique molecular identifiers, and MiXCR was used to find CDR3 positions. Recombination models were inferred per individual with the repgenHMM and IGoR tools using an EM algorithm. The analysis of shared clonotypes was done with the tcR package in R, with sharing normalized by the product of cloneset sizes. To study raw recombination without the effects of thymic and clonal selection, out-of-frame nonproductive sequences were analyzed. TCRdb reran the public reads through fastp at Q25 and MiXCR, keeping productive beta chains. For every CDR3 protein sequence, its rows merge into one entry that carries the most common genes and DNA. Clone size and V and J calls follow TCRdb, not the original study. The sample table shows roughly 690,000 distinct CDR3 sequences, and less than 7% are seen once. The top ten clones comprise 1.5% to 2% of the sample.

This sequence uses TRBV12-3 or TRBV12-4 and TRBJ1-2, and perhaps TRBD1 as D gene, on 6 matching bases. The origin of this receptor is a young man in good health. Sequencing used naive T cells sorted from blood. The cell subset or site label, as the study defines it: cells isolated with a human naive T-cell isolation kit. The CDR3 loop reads CASSLGGLGYGYTF. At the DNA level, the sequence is TGTGCCAGCAGTTTAGGGGGGCTGGGCTATGGCTACACCTTC.